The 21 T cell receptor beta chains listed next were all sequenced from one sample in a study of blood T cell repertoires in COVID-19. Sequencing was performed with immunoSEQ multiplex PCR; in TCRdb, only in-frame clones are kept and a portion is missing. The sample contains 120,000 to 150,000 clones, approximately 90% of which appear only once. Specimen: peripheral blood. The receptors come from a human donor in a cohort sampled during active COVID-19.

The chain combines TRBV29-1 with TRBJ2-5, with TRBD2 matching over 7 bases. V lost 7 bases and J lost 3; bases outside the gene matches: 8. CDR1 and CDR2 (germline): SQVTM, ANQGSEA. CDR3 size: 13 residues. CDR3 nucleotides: TGCAGCGGGTCCTTGGGACTAAAAGAGACCCAGTACTTC. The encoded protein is CSGSLGLKETQYF.

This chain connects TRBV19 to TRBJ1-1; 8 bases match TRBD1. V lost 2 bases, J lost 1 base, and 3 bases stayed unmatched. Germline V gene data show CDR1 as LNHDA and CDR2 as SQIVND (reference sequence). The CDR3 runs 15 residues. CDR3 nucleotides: TGTGCCAGTAGTATAACAGGGGGTCCGAACACTGAAGCTTTCTTT. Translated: CASSITGGPNTEAFF.

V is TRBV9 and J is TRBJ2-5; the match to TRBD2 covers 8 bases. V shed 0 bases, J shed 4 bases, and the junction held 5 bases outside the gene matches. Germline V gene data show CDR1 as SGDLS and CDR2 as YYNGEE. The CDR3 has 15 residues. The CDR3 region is CASSVAGGAGETQYF. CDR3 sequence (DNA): TGTGCCAGCAGCGTAGCCGGGGGGGCCGGAGAGACCCAGTACTTC.

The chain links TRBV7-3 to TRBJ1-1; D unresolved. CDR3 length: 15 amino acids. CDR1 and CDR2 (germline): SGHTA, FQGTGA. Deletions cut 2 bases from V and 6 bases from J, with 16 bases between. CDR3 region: CASSLLGGESPEAFF. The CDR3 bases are TGTGCCAGCAGCTTATTGGGAGGAGAGTCCCCTGAAGCTTTCTTT.

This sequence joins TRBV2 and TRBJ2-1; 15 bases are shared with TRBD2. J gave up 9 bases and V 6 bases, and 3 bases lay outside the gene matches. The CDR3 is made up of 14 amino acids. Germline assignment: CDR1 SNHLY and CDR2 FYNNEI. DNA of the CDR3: TGTGCCAGCAGCCGGACTAGCGGGGGGGCTGAGCAGTTCTTC. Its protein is CASSRTSGGAEQFF. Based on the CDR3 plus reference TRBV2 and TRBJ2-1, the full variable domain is EPEVTQTPSHQVTQMGQEVILRCVPISNHLYFYWYRQILGQKVEFLVSFYNNEISEKSEIFDDQFSVERPDGSNFTLKIRSTKLEDSAMYFCASSRTSGGAEQFFGPGTRLTVL.

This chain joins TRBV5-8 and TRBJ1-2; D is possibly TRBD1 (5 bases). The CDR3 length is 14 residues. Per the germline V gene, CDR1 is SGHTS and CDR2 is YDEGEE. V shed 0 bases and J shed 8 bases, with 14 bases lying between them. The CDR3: CASSLVTGRGGYTF. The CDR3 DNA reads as TGTGCCAGCAGCTTGGTCACCGGGAGGGGAGGCTACACCTTC.

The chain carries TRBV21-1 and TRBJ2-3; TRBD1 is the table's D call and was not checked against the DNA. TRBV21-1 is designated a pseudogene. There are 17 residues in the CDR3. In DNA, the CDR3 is TGTGCCAGCAGCCCCCGGACAGGGGGAACTAGCACAGATACGCAGTATTTT. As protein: CASSPRTGGTSTDTQYF.

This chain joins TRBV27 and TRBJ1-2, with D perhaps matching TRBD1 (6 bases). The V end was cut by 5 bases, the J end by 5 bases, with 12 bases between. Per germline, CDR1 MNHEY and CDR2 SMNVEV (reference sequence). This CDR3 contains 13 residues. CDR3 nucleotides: TGTGCCAGCAGTCCCCAGGGGAGATATGGCTACACCTTC. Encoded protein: CASSPQGRYGYTF.

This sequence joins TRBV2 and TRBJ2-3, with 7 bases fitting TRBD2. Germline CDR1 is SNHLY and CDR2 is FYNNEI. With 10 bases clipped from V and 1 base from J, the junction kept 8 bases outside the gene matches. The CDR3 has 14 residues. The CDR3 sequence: CAIFGTTRTDTQYF. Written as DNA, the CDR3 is TGTGCCATATTCGGGACTACCCGCACAGATACGCAGTATTTT.

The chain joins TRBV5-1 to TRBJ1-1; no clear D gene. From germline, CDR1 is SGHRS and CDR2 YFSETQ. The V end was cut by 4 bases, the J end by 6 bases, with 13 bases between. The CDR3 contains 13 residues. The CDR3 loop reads CASSGPGYAEAFF. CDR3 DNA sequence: TGCGCCAGCAGCGGCCCGGGATACGCTGAAGCTTTCTTT.

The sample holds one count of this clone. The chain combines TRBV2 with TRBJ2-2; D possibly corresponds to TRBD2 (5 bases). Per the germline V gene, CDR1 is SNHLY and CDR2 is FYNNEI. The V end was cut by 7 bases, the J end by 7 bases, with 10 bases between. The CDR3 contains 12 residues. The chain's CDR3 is CASIGIGGELFF. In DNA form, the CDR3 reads TGTGCCAGCATCGGGATAGGCGGGGAGCTGTTTTTT.

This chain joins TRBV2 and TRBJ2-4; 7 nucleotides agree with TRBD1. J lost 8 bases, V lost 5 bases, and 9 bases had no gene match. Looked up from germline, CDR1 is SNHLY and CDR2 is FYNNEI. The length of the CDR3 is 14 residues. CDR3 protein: CASSLGQSRDIQYF. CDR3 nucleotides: TGTGCCAGCAGTCTGGGACAGTCGAGGGACATTCAGTACTTC.

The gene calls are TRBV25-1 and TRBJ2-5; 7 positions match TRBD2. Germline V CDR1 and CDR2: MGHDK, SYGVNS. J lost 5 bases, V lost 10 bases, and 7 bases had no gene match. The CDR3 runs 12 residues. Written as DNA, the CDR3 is TGTGCCATCGCGGGGGTCGGGGAGACCCAGTACTTC. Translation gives CAIAGVGETQYF.

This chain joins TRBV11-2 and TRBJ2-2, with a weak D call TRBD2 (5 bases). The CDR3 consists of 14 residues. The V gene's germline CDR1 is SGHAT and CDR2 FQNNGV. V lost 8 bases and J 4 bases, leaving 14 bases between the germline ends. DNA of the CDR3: TGTGCCAGCGCCCAGGCCCGGGGCACCGGGGAGCTGTTTTTT. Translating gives CASAQARGTGELFF.

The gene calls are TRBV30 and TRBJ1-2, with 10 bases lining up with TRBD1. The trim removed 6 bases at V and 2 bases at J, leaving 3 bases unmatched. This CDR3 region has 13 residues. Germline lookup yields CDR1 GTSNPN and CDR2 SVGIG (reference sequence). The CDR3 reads CACGTGANYGYTF. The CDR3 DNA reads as TGTGCCTGTGGGACAGGGGCAAACTATGGCTACACCTTC. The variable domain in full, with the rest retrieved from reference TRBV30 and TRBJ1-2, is SQTIHQWPATLVQPVGSPLSLECTVEGTSNPNLYWYRQAAGRGLQLLFYSVGIGQISSEVPQNLSASRPQDRQFILSSKKLLLSDSGFYLCACGTGANYGYTFGSGTRLTVV.

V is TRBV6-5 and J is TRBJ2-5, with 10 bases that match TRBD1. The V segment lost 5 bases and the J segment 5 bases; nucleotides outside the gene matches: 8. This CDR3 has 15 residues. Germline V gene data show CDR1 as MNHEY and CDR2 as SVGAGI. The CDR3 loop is CASSRQGAGGETQYF. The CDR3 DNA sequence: TGTGCCAGCAGTCGACAGGGGGCGGGTGGGGAGACCCAGTACTTC.

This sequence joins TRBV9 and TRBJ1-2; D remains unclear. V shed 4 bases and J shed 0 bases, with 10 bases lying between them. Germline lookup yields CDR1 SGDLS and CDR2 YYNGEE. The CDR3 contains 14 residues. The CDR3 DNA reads TGTGCCAGCAGCAATGGGGAGGCTAACTATGGCTACACCTTC. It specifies CASSNGEANYGYTF.

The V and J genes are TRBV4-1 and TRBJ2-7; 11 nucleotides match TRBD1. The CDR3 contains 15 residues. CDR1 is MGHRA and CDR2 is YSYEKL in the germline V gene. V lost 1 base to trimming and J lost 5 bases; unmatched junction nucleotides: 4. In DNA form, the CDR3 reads TGCGCCAGCAGCCAAGGGACAGGGGGCTTGCACGAGCAGTACTTC. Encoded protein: CASSQGTGGLHEQYF.

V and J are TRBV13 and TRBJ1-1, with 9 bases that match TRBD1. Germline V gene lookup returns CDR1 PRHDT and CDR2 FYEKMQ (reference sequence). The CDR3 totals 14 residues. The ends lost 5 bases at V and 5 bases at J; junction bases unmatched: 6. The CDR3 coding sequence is TGTGCCAGCAGCATACAGGGGGCGCGTACTGAAGCTTTCTTT. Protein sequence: CASSIQGARTEAFF.

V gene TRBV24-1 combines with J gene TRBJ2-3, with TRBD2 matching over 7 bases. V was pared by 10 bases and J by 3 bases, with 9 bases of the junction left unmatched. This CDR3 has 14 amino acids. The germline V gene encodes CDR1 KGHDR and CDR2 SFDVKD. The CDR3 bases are TGTGCCACTAGCGCGGGGGAACGAACAGATACGCAGTATTTT. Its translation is CATSAGERTDTQYF.

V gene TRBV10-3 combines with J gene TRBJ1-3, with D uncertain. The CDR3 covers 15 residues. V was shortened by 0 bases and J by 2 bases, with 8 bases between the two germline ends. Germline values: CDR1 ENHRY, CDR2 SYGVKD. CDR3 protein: CAISESVRTGNTIYF. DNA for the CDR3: TGTGCCATCAGTGAGTCAGTGAGAACTGGAAACACCATATATTTT.